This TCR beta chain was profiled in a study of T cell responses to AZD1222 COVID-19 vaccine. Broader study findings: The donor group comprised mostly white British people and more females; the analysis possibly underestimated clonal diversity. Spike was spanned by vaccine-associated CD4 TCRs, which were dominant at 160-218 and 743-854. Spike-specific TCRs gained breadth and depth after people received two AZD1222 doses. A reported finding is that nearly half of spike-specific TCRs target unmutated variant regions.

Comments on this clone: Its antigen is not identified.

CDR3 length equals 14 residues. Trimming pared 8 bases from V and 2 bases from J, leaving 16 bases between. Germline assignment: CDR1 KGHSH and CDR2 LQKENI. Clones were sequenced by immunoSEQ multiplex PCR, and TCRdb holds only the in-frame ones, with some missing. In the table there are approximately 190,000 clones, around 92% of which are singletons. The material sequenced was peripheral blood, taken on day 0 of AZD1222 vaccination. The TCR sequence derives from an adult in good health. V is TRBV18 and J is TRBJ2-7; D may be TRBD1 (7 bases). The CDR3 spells CASLKQGRPYEQYF. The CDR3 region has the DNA TGTGCCAGCCTCAAACAGGGGAGGCCCTACGAGCAGTACTTC. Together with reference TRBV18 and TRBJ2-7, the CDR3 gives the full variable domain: NAGVMQNPRHLVRRRGQEARLRCSPMKGHSHVYWYRQLPEEGLKFMVYLQKENIIDESGMPKERFSAEFPKEGPSILRIQQVVRGDSAAYFCASLKQGRPYEQYFGPGTRLTVT.